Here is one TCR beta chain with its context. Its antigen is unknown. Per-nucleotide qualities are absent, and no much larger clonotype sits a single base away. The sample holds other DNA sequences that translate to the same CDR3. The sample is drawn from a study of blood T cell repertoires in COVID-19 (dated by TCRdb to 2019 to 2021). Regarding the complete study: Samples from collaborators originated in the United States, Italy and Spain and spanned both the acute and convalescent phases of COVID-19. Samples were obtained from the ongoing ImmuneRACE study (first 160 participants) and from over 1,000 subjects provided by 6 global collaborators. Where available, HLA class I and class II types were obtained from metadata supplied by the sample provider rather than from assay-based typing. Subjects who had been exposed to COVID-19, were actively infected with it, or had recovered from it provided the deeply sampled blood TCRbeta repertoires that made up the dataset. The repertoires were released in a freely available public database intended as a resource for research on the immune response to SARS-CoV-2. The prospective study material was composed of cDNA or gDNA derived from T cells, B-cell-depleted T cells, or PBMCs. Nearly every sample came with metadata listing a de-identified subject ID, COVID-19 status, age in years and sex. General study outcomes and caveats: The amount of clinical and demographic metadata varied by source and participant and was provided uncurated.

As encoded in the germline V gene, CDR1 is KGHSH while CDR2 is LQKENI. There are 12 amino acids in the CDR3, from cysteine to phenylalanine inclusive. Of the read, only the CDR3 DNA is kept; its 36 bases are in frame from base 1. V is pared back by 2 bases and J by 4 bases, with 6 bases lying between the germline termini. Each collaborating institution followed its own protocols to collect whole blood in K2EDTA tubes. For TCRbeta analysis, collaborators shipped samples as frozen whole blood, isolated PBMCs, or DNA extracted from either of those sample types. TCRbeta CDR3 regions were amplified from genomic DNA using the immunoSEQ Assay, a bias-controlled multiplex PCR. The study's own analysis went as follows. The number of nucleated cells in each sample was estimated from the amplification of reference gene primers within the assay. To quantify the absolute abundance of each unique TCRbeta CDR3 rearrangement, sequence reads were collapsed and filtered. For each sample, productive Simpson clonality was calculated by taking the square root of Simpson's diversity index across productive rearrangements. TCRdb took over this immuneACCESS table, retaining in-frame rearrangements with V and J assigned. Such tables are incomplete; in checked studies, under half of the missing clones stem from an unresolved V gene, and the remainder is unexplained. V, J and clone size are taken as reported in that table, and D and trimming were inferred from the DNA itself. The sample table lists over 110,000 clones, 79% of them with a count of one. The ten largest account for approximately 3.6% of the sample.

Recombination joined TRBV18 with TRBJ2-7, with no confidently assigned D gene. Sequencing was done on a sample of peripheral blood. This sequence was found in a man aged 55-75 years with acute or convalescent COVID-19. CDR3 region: CASSPTGYEQYF. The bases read TGTGCCAGCTCACCAACGGGTTACGAGCAGTACTTC.